This entry features one T cell receptor beta chain sequence. The antigen is undetermined. This sample is drawn from a study of T cell responses to AZD1222 COVID-19 vaccine. TCRdb's copy holds only in-frame clones and misses some; the assay was immunoSEQ multiplex PCR. The sample includes under 200,000 clones, 80% to 95% of them seen just once. Germline lookup yields CDR1 SGHRS and CDR2 YFSETQ. V gave up 4 bases and J gave up 5 bases, with 25 bases separating them. The CDR3 runs to 17 residues. General study points: Donors, mostly white British, included more females; clonal diversity was possibly underestimated.

This receptor was obtained from an adult in good health. The chain combines TRBV5-1 with TRBJ2-7; possibly TRBD1 or TRBD2 for D (6 bases each). The sample in question was peripheral blood, obtained on day 0 of AZD1222 vaccination. Here the CDR3 DNA reads TGCGCCAGCAGCCCGGAGGGGTTGGCAGGGGCCTCAGACGAGCAGTACTTC. Encoded protein: CASSPEGLAGASDEQYF.